This is a list of T cell receptor beta chains from one sample in a study of blood T cell repertoires in COVID-19. Sequencing used immunoSEQ multiplex PCR; TCRdb keeps in-frame clones, though not all of them. This sample has 300,000 to 400,000 clones, with 80% to 90% found just once. Sequencing was performed on peripheral blood. These receptors were taken from a young man with COVID-19, enrolled during active disease. CDR3s include the opening cysteine and the closing phenylalanine or tryptophan.

v_call,j_call,cdr3_aa
TRBV7-2,TRBJ1-5,CASSFTGSNQPQHF
TRBV7-2,TRBJ2-7,CASSSGTSGRTNEQYF
TRBV29-1,TRBJ1-2,CSDAGGQDYGYTF
TRBV5-6,TRBJ1-2,CASSLTGTGYTF
TRBV7-3,TRBJ2-3,CASSPRGGDPPNTQYF
TRBV7-2,TRBJ2-7,CASSWVSGDYEQYF
TRBV6-2/TRBV6-3,TRBJ2-7,CASSFSTSGDLTYEQYF
TRBV19,TRBJ1-1,CASRWGQENTEAFF
TRBV9,TRBJ1-6,CASSRGTDSYNSPLHF
TRBV4-3,TRBJ1-1,CASSPAQGITEAFF
TRBV19,TRBJ2-2,CASKIPGQGGTGELFF
TRBV11-3,TRBJ2-3,CASSLESGGLSTDTQYF
TRBV27,TRBJ2-1,CASSLEGGVNEQFF
TRBV28,TRBJ2-3,CASSILTHSTDTQYF
TRBV5-1,TRBJ1-6,CASSLVGENSPLHF
TRBV4-3,TRBJ2-1,CASSQDRRGPYNEQFF
TRBV4-2,TRBJ1-2,CASSPKIPGQGETDGYTF
TRBV7-3,TRBJ1-1,CASSAGQGAPNTEAFF
TRBV11-2,TRBJ2-5,CASSLASNGGRETQYF
TRBV5-1,TRBJ2-4,CASSPRDRNIQYF
TRBV7-2,TRBJ2-7,CASSLLRSGSFTYEQYF
TRBV7-9,TRBJ2-5,CASSLTSGLTETQYF
TRBV5-1,TRBJ2-5,CASSWGLAFETQYF
TRBV10-2,TRBJ2-1,CASSDMGFTGNEQFF
TRBV19,TRBJ2-7,CASSILPGRTYEQYF
TRBV6-6,TRBJ1-1,CASSYGGRTEAFF
TRBV6-5,TRBJ2-5,CASGPVEETQYF
TRBV7-7,TRBJ2-7,CASSSLDNYEQYF
TRBV12-3/TRBV12-4,TRBJ1-4,CASSSVNEKLFF
TRBV7-7,TRBJ2-2,CASSLVMAQNTGELFF
TRBV10-3,TRBJ1-1,CAISDRNTEAFF
TRBV5-4,TRBJ2-5,CASSPSRRGQETQYF
TRBV13,TRBJ2-7,CASSLGGVFRGAYEQYF
TRBV19,TRBJ2-1,CASSIPGVKSNEQFF
TRBV6-5,TRBJ2-7,CASRGRPSYEQYF
TRBV27,TRBJ2-1,CASSKAGRNEQFF
TRBV10-3,TRBJ1-1,CAISDPTRTGRIEAFF
TRBV7-3,TRBJ1-6,CASSLQGAGNSPLHF
TRBV7-9,TRBJ1-4,CASSPQTGGTEKLFF
TRBV27,TRBJ2-5,CASSLNAQETQYF
TRBV28,TRBJ2-7,CASSGGDRTPYEQYF